The 9 T cell receptor beta chains presented below share a single source sample, sequenced in a study of Graves' ophthalmopathy and Graves' hyperthyroidism. Amplified material comprised TCR beta CDR3 regions derived from RNA transcripts. HTBI-primed first-round RT-PCR preceded second-round multiplex PCR. A single record per CDR3 protein comes from TCRdb applying MiXCR to the multiplex PCR reads. The sample has 660,000 or so distinct CDR3 sequences, about 41% seen once. The source material was peripheral blood. The receptors come from an adult man with Graves' ophthalmopathy.

The sample holds many counts of this clonotype. This chain joins TRBV24-1 and TRBJ1-5, with TRBD1 matching 9 bases. Losses at the gene ends were 3 bases for V and 3 bases for J; bases not matched to a gene: 17. The CDR3 sequence is 20 residues long. The germline gives CDR1 KGHDR, CDR2 SFDVKD. The CDR3 DNA is TGTGCCACCAGTGATCATATTCTGGGACAGGGAATTTTGGTCAATCAGCCCCAGCATTTT. This sequence encodes CATSDHILGQGILVNQPQHF.

By share, this clonotype counts as medium-sized. The V call is TRBV25-1, the J call TRBJ1-4; D is perhaps TRBD1 (5 bases). Between the trimmed V and J ends, which lost 2 bases and 6 bases, there was a span of 10 bases. The V gene's germline CDR1 is MGHDK and CDR2 SYGVNS. The length of the CDR3 is 14 residues. CDR3 in amino acids: CASSERQTDEKLFF. The CDR3 bases are TGTGCCAGCAGTGAAAGACAGACCGATGAAAAACTGTTTTTT.

This clonotype was counted many times. This chain links TRBV10-2 with TRBJ2-5; D is possibly TRBD2 (6 bases). The CDR3 extends over 14 amino acids. Trimming pared 2 bases from V and 4 bases from J, leaving 11 bases between. Looked up from germline, CDR1 is WSHSY and CDR2 is SAAADI. CDR3: CASSEQGGSETQYF. The CDR3 nucleotides read TGCGCCAGCAGTGAGCAGGGAGGCTCAGAGACCCAGTACTTC.

This clonotype was detected once. With a much larger clone just one base away, this may be a read error. The chain combines TRBV4-3 with TRBJ1-4; D is unresolved. The CDR3 loop spans 15 amino acids. The V gene lost 2 bases and the J gene lost 7 bases, with 14 bases spanning the gap. Germline CDR1 is LGHNA and CDR2 is YSLEER. The chain's CDR3 is CASSQPQRGGEKLFF. For the CDR3, the DNA is TGCGCCAGCAGCCAACCACAGAGAGGCGGTGAAAAACTGTTTTTT.

Comments on this clonotype: Relative to the germline gene, one junction end is altered; a read error may explain this. The rearrangement joins TRBV14 to TRBJ1-6; D is undetermined. Germline V gives CDR1 SGHDN, CDR2 FVKESK. The CDR3 contains 13 residues. The CDR3 coding sequence is TGTACCAGCAGCCTAGAATATAATTCACCCCTCCACTTT. It is translated as CTSSLEYNSPLHF.

Note on this clonotype: With a much larger clone just one base away, this may be a read error. The chain combines TRBV12-3 or TRBV12-4 with TRBJ2-5; D is possibly TRBD1 (5 bases). CDR3 size: 14 residues. The CDR3: CASSLQAGQEAQYF. DNA of the CDR3: TGTGCCAGCAGTTTACAAGCAGGGCAAGAGGCCCAGTACTTC.

The chain employs TRBV29-1 and TRBJ1-1, with D perhaps matching TRBD1 (5 bases). The germline V gene encodes CDR1 SQVTM and CDR2 ANQGSEA. Deletions cut 3 bases from V and 13 bases from J, with 12 bases between. The CDR3 runs to 10 residues. The CDR3 DNA sequence: TGCAGCGTTGACGACAGAGGTCGTTTCTTT. This codes for CSVDDRGRFF.

Turning to this clonotype: Sequence at one end of the junction differs from germline and may be a read error. The rearrangement uses TRBV6-2 or TRBV6-3 and TRBJ2-2; D might be TRBD2 (6 bases). There are 14 residues in the CDR3. Germline V gives CDR1 MNHEY, CDR2 SVGEGT. Here the CDR3 reads CASRLGGNTGELFF. CDR3 nucleotide sequence: TGCGCCAGCAGGTTGGGGGGGAACACCGGGGAGCTGTTTTTT.

This clonotype came up many times. The V call is TRBV19, the J call TRBJ1-5, with 7 bases fitting TRBD1. CDR1 LNHDA and CDR2 SQIVND come from the germline V gene (reference sequence). V trimming: 4 bases; J trimming: 6 bases; junction bases outside the gene matches: 9. This CDR3 has 15 amino acids. As DNA, the CDR3 is TGTGCCAGTAGTACATACAAACAGGGGTCTCAGCCCCAGCATTTT. It yields the protein CASSTYKQGSQPQHF.